This TCR beta chain was observed in a study of blood T cell repertoires in COVID-19. The CDR3 has 16 amino acids. CDR1 is SGHRS and CDR2 is YFSETQ in the germline V gene. V was pared by 1 base and J by 0 bases, with 12 bases between. Method: immunoSEQ multiplex PCR; TCRdb's copy keeps in-frame clones and lacks some. The data hold about 470,000 clones, with 87% observed a single time. The sequenced material came from PBMCs or T cells enriched from blood (not recorded which). This clonotype was sampled from a woman aged 18 to 35 who had recovered from COVID-19. The chain carries TRBV5-1 and TRBJ2-3; the D gene is possibly TRBD2 (6 bases). DNA of the CDR3: TGCGCCAGCAGCTTGATAGGGACTGACAGCACAGATACGCAGTATTTT. Amino acid sequence: CASSLIGTDSTDTQYF.